The 22 T cell receptor beta chains in this list originate from one sample, sequenced in a study of CD8+CD57+ T cells in acquired aplastic anemia (dated by TCRdb to between 2017 and 2018). Patients chosen for sequencing had shown expansion of CD8+CD57+ cells by flow cytometry. The reads were generated on an Illumina HiSeq 2000. TCR beta VDJ combination and CDR3 sequence profiling used genomic DNA as the template. Starting from the raw public reads, TCRdb applied fastp trimming at Q25, assembled clones with MiXCR and retained in-frame beta chains. CDR3 protein duplicates are merged, each entry listing the most common genes and DNA. Counted in this sample were about 270,000 distinct CDR3 sequences; 70% to 85% of them appeared once. About two fifths of the sample belongs to the ten largest clones. The sample taken for sequencing was sorted CD4+, CD8+, or CD8+CD57+ T cells (not recorded which) from PBMCs. Receptor source: a human donor with aplastic anemia.

As for this clonotype: The DNA is omitted, as the CDR3 cannot be located on it reliably, and the CDR3 follows TCRdb's listing. This chain uses TRBV12-3 or TRBV12-4 with TRBJ2-3; the table's D gene call, TRBD2, was not cross checked with the DNA. The CDR3 numbers 22 amino acids, ends counted. The CDR3: CASSFYICSARAGGDRPDTQYF.

The chain couples TRBV7-8 to TRBJ2-7, with TRBD2 as a possible D gene (5 bases). V shed 0 bases and J shed 3 bases, with 9 bases lying between them. The CDR3 consists of 14 residues. Germline CDR1 reads SGHVS; CDR2 reads FQNEAQ. DNA for the CDR3: TGTGCCAGCAGCTTAGCGGGAGCAGGCTACGAGCAGTACTTC. Translated, it gives CASSLAGAGYEQYF.

This chain joins TRBV7-9 and TRBJ1-2; TRBD1 might be the D (5 bases). V lost 3 bases and J 14 bases, leaving 25 bases between the germline ends. This CDR3 contains 15 residues. The germline CDR1 and CDR2 sequences are SEHNR and FQNEAQ (reference sequence). CDR3 bases: TGTGCCAGCAGCTTTACAGGAAGCACAGATACGCAGTATACCTTC. Amino acids: CASSFTGSTDTQYTF.

The chain has TRBV2 and TRBJ2-3; a weak D match, TRBD1 (7 bases). CDR3 length: 15 residues. From germline, CDR1 is SNHLY and CDR2 FYNNEI. V dropped 8 bases and J dropped 3 bases, with 18 bases sitting between them. CDR3 loop: CASAPRAGGTDTQYF. In DNA form, the CDR3 reads TGTGCCAGCGCCCCGCGGGCAGGGGGGACAGATACGCAGTATTTT.

To note about this clonotype: At one end, the junction sequence differs from germline, possibly due to a read error. This chain links TRBV7-2 with TRBJ2-3, with a tentative D call TRBD1 (5 bases). Germline V CDR1 and CDR2: SGHTA, FQGNSA. CDR3 length: 14 residues. The CDR3 DNA reads TGTGCCAGCAGCCGAGCTGGGGCGTACAATGAGCAGTTCTTT. Amino acids: CASSRAGAYNEQFF.

V gene TRBV9 combines with J gene TRBJ2-1; no firm D call. The V gene's germline CDR1 is SGDLS and CDR2 YYNGEE. The CDR3 totals 14 residues. Deletions cut 3 bases from V and 3 bases from J, with 10 bases between. The CDR3: CASSAPTFYNEQFF. In DNA form, the CDR3 reads TGTGCCAGCAGCGCGCCGACGTTCTACAATGAGCAGTTCTTC.

This chain joins TRBV9 and TRBJ1-4; 8 bases agree with TRBD1. CDR1 is SGDLS and CDR2 is YYNGEE in the germline V gene. Trimming at V came to 4 bases and at J to 6 bases, leaving 14 bases not matched to a gene. The CDR3 has 17 amino acids. The CDR3 DNA reads as TGTGCCAGCAGCTTAACAGGGGGAACTGGGCTCTATGAAAAACTGTTTTTT. It translates to CASSLTGGTGLYEKLFF. Using reference TRBV9 and TRBJ1-4 for the parts outside the CDR3, the full variable domain is DSGVTQTPKHLITATGQRVTLRCSPRSGDLSVYWYQQSLDQGLQFLIQYYNGEERAKGNILERFSAQQFPDLHSELNLSSLELGDSALYFCASSLTGGTGLYEKLFFGSGTQLSVL.

As regards this clonotype: Because it lacks the conserved phenylalanine or tryptophan at the end, this CDR3 is likely a read error. It is unclear where the CDR3 begins or ends on the DNA, so no DNA is shown, and the CDR3 is as TCRdb lists it. The gene calls are TRBV7-3 and TRBJ2-5; the table's D call of TRBD1 was not tested on the DNA. Germline V lookup: CDR1 SGHTA, CDR2 FQGTGA. The CDR3 length is 12 residues, termini included. The CDR3 here is CAGQGARETHNY.

The CDR3 loop is CASSVAKNIQYF. CDR3 DNA: TGTGCCAGCAGCGTAGCCAAAAACATTCAGTACTTC. The chain combines TRBV9 with TRBJ2-4; no definite D call. The germline V and J ends were trimmed by 0 bases and 2 bases, with 0 bases remaining between them. Germline assignment: CDR1 SGDLS and CDR2 YYNGEE. The CDR3 runs 12 residues.

The CDR3 spells CASSPDRGISYEQYF. The CDR3 DNA reads as TGTGCCAGCAGCCCCGACAGGGGAATTTCCTACGAGCAGTACTTC. V and J are TRBV14 and TRBJ2-7; 8 nucleotides line up with TRBD1. V dropped 4 bases and J dropped 1; count of bases not matched to a gene: 6. The CDR3 length is 15 residues. Germline V lookup: CDR1 SGHDN, CDR2 FVKESK.

The rearrangement uses TRBV6-5 and TRBJ2-7; D is undetermined. The germline V and J ends were trimmed by 5 bases and 2 bases, with 10 bases remaining between them. The CDR3 is 13 residues long. Per germline, CDR1 MNHEY and CDR2 SVGAGI. CDR3 loop: CASSVNGAYEQYF. The CDR3 DNA sequence: TGTGCCAGCAGTGTCAATGGGGCCTACGAGCAGTACTTC.

V usage is TRBV9 and J usage is TRBJ2-1; no definite D call. Germline CDR1 is SGDLS and CDR2 is YYNGEE. The CDR3 totals 16 residues. Trimming cost V 4 bases and J 11 bases, with 25 bases left between them. The CDR3 sequence: CASSLLRQSTDTQQFF. The CDR3 nucleotides read TGTGCCAGCAGCTTATTGAGGCAGAGCACAGATACGCAGCAGTTCTTC.

This sequence joins TRBV5-5 and TRBJ2-3; D is ambiguous. V was pared by 3 bases and J by 4 bases, with 9 bases between. The CDR3 has 13 residues. Germline V gene lookup returns CDR1 SGHKS and CDR2 YYEKEE (reference sequence). The CDR3 region is CASSYGYADTQYF. CDR3 DNA: TGTGCCAGCAGCTACGGGTATGCAGATACGCAGTATTTT.

V gene TRBV2 combines with J gene TRBJ1-2; tentatively, D is TRBD1 (5 bases). Looked up from germline, CDR1 is SNHLY and CDR2 is FYNNEI. V lost 5 bases, J lost 1 base, and 11 bases lay in between. The CDR3 totals 14 residues. CDR3 bases: TGTGCCAGCAGTCTGCAGGGAAATAACTATGGCTACACCTTC. Translation gives CASSLQGNNYGYTF. The whole variable domain, filled in from reference TRBV2 and TRBJ1-2, reads EPEVTQTPSHQVTQMGQEVILRCVPISNHLYFYWYRQILGQKVEFLVSFYNNEISEKSEIFDDQFSVERPDGSNFTLKIRSTKLEDSAMYFCASSLQGNNYGYTFGSGTRLTVV.

Turning to this clonotype: Without the conserved terminal phenylalanine or tryptophan, this CDR3 likely stems from a read error. The limits of the CDR3 on the DNA are not certain, so only TCRdb's listed CDR3 is given. The rearrangement joins TRBV7-8 to TRBJ2-1. Per germline, CDR1 SGHVS and CDR2 FQNEAQ. The CDR3 numbers 13 amino acids, ends counted. CDR3 sequence: CASSLAPGTDTQY.

The CDR3 nucleotides read TGTGCCAGCAGTCTAAGAGGGAATTCACCCCTCCACTTT. As protein: CASSLRGNSPLHF. The V call is TRBV11-3, the J call TRBJ1-6; D gene ambiguous. Germline CDR1 and CDR2: SGHNT and YENEEA. The V end lost 6 bases, the J end lost 7 bases, and 10 bases lay between the germline ends. This CDR3 contains 13 residues. The variable domain in full, with the rest retrieved from reference TRBV11-3 and TRBJ1-6, is EAGVVQSPRYKIIEKKQPVAFWCNPISGHNTLYWYLQNLGQGPELLIRYENEEAVDDSQLPKDRFSAERLKGVDSTLKIQPAELGDSAVYLCASSLRGNSPLHFGNGTRLTVT.

This clonotype was counted between two and nine times. This chain links TRBV9 with TRBJ2-1, with a possible D match to TRBD1 (5 bases). CDR1 and CDR2 (germline): SGDLS, YYNGEE. The length of the CDR3 is 16 residues. V was trimmed by 3 bases and J by 11 bases, leaving 24 bases between them. The CDR3 here is CASSADSASYNSQQFF. The CDR3, as DNA: TGTGCCAGCAGCGCCGACAGCGCCTCCTATAATTCACAGCAGTTCTTC.

A word on this clonotype: The CDR3 carries no conserved terminal phenylalanine or tryptophan, so it likely arises from a read error. It is unclear where the CDR3 begins or ends on the DNA, so no DNA is shown, and the CDR3 is as TCRdb lists it. V is TRBV9 and J is TRBJ1-2. The germline V gene encodes CDR1 SGDLS and CDR2 YYNGEE. The CDR3 has 13 residues if both end residues are counted. This CDR3 reads CASGQAGAGQYFV.

Comment on this clonotype: A read error may produce the germline difference seen at one junction end. The chain links TRBV6-4 to TRBJ2-7, with 8 bases lining up with TRBD2. This CDR3 comprises 15 residues. Germline CDR1 and CDR2: MRHNA and SNTAGT. The CDR3 sequence: CASSLVAGTTYGQYF. Written as DNA, the CDR3 is TGTGCCAGCAGCTTAGTAGCGGGAACGACGTACGGGCAGTACTTC.

In regard to this clonotype: It is unclear where the CDR3 begins or ends on the DNA, so no DNA is shown, and the CDR3 is as TCRdb lists it. This chain joins TRBV15 and TRBJ1-2. The CDR3 length is 22 residues, termini included. Germline-derived CDR1 and CDR2 are LNHNV and YYDKDF (reference sequence). CDR3 loop: CATSRGSSQETQYFGLVYGYTF.

This rearrangement joins TRBV29-1 to TRBJ1-1; a possible D gene is TRBD1 (5 bases). V dropped 2 bases and J dropped 5 bases, with 9 bases sitting between them. The germline V gene encodes CDR1 SQVTM and CDR2 ANQGSEA. The CDR3 runs 12 residues. CDR3 in amino acids: CSVEQGGTEAFF. The CDR3, as DNA: TGCAGCGTTGAACAGGGAGGGACTGAAGCTTTCTTT.

A remark on this clonotype: An end of the junction differs from the germline gene, which may be a read error. This rearrangement joins TRBV2 to TRBJ2-6; maybe TRBD1 (6 bases). Germline V gene data show CDR1 as SNHLY and CDR2 as FYNNEI. The CDR3 covers 16 residues. For the CDR3, the DNA is TGTGCCAGCAGGTTCGGGGACACCTACGGGCCCAACGTTCTGACTTTC. It translates to CASRFGDTYGPNVLTF.